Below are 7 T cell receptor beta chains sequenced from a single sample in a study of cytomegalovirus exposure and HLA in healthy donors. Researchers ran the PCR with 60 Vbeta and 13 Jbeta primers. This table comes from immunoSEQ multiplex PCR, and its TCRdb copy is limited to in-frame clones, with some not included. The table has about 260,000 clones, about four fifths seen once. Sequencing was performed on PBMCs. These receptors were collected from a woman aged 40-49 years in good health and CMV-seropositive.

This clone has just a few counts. The DNA of the CDR3 is TGTGCCAGCAGTCCCGGTCGGGGGGTCACTGAAGCTTTCTTT. Protein product: CASSPGRGVTEAFF. The gene calls are TRBV6-5 and TRBJ1-1, with D possibly matching TRBD1 (5 bases). Per germline, CDR1 MNHEY and CDR2 SVGAGI. V lost 5 bases and J lost 4, with 14 bases in between. There are 14 residues in the CDR3.

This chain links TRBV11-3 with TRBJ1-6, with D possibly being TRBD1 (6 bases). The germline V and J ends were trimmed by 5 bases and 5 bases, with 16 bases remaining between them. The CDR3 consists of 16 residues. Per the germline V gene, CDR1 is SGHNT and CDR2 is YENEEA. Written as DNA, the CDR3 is TGTGCCAGCAGCCACCAGGGACAACGAAATAATTCACCCCTCCACTTT. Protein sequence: CASSHQGQRNNSPLHF.

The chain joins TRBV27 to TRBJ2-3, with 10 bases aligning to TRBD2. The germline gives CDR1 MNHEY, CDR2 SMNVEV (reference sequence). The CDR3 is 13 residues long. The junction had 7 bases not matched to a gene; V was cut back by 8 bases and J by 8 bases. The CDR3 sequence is CASRPSSGSTQYF. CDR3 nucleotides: TGTGCCAGCCGGCCCTCTAGCGGGAGTACGCAGTATTTT.

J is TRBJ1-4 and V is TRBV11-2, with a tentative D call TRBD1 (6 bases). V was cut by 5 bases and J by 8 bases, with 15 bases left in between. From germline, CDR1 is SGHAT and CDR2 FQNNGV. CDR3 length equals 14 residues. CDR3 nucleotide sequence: TGTGCCAGCAGCGTCAACAGGGTGAGCGAAAAACTGTTTTTT. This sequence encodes CASSVNRVSEKLFF.

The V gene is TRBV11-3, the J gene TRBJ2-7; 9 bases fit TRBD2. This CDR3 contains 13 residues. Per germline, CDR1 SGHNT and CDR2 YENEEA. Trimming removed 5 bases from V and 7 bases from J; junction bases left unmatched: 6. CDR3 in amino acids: CASSRTGLAEQYF. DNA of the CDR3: TGTGCCAGCAGCCGAACTGGACTAGCGGAGCAGTACTTC.

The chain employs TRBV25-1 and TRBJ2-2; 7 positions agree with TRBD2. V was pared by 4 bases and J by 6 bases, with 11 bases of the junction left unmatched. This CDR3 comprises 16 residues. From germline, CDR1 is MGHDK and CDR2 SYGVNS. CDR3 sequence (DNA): TGTGCCAGCAGTGTTGGACCGGGACTAATCGCCGGGGAGCTGTTTTTT. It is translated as CASSVGPGLIAGELFF.

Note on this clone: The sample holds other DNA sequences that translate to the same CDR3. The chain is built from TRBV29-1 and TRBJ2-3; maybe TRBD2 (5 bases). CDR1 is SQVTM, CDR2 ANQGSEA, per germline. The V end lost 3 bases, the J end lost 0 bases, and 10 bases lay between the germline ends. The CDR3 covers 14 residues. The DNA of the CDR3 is TGCAGCGTTGAGAGCGGCGAAAGCACAGATACGCAGTATTTT. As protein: CSVESGESTDTQYF.